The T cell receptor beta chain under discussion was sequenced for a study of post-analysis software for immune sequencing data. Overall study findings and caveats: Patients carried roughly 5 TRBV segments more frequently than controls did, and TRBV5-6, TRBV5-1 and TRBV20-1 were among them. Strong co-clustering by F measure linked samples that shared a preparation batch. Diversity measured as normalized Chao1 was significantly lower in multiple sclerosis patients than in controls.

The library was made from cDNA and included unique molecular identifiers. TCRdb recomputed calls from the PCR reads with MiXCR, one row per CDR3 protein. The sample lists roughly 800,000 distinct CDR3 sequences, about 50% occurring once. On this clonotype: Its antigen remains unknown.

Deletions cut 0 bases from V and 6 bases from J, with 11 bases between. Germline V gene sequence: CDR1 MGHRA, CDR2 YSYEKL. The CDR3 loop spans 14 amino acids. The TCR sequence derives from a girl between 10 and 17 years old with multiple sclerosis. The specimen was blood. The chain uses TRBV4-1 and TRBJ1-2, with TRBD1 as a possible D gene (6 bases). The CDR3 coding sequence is TGCGCCAGCAGCCAAGATCCGCAGGGGAATGGCTACACCTTC. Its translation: CASSQDPQGNGYTF.